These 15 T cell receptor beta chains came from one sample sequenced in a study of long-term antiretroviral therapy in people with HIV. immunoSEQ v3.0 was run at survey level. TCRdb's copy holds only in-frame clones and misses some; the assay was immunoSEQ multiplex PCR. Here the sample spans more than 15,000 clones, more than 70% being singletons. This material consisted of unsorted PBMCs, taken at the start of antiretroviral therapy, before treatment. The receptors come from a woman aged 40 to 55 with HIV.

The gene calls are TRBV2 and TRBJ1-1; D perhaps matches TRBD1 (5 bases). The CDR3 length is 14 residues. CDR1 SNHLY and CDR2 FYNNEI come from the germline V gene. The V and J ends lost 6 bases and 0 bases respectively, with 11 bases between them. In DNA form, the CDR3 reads TGTGCCAGCAGATGGGGACCGCTGAACACTGAAGCTTTCTTT. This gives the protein CASRWGPLNTEAFF.

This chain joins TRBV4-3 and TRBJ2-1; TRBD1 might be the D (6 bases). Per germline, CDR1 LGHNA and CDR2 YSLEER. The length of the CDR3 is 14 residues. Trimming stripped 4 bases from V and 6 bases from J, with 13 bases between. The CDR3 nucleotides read TGCGCCAGCAGCCCCATGGACAGAGTCAATGAGCAGTTCTTC. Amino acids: CASSPMDRVNEQFF.

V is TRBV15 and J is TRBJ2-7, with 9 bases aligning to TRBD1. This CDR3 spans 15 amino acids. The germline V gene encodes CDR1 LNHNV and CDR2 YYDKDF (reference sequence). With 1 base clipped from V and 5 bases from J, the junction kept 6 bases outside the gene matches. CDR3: CATSRGGTGRNEQYF. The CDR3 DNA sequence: TGTGCCACCAGCAGAGGTGGGACAGGGCGAAACGAGCAGTACTTC. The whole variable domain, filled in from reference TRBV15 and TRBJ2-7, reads DAMVIQNPRYQVTQFGKPVTLSCSQTLNHNVMYWYQQKSSQAPKLLFHYYDKDFNNEADTPDNFQSRRPNTSFCFLDIRSPGLGDTAMYLCATSRGGTGRNEQYFGPGTRLTVT.

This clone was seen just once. CDR3: CASRGGNEQFF. The CDR3 DNA reads as TGTGCCAGCAGAGGGGGGAATGAGCAGTTCTTC. The rearrangement joins TRBV27 to TRBJ2-1, with D tentatively TRBD1 or TRBD2 (6 bases each). The CDR3 is made up of 11 amino acids. Germline CDR1 MNHEY, CDR2 SMNVEV (reference sequence). The V gene lost 6 bases and the J gene lost 7 bases, with 7 bases spanning the gap.

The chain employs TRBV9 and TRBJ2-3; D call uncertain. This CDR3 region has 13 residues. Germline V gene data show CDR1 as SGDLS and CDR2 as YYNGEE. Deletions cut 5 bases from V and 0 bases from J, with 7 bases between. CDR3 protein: CASSILSTDTQYF. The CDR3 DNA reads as TGTGCCAGCAGTATCCTAAGCACAGATACGCAGTATTTT. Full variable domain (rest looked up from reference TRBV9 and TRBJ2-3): DSGVTQTPKHLITATGQRVTLRCSPRSGDLSVYWYQQSLDQGLQFLIQYYNGEERAKGNILERFSAQQFPDLHSELNLSSLELGDSALYFCASSILSTDTQYFGPGTRLTVL.

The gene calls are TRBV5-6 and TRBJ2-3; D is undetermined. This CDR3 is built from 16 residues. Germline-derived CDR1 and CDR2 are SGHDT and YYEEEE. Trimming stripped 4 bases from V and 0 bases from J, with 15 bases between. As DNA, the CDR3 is TGTGCCAGCAGCATCCCTTCCCGGCGGAGCACAGATACGCAGTATTTT. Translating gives CASSIPSRRSTDTQYF.

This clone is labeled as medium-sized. As DNA, the CDR3 is TGTGCCAGCTCACCAACTACAGGATCAACTAACTATGGCTACACCTTC. Amino acids: CASSPTTGSTNYGYTF. The V call is TRBV18, the J call TRBJ1-2; possibly TRBD1 for D (5 bases). This CDR3 region has 16 residues. V was pared by 2 bases and J by 0 bases, with 13 bases between. Germline CDR1 and CDR2: KGHSH and LQKENI. Full variable domain (remainder filled in from reference TRBV18 and TRBJ1-2): NAGVMQNPRHLVRRRGQEARLRCSPMKGHSHVYWYRQLPEEGLKFMVYLQKENIIDESGMPKERFSAEFPKEGPSILRIQQVVRGDSAAYFCASSPTTGSTNYGYTFGSGTRLTVV.

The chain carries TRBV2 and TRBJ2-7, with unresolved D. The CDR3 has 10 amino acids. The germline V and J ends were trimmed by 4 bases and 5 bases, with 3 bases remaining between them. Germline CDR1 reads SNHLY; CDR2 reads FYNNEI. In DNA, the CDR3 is TGTGCCAGCAGTGTGGACGAGCAGTACTTC. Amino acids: CASSVDEQYF.

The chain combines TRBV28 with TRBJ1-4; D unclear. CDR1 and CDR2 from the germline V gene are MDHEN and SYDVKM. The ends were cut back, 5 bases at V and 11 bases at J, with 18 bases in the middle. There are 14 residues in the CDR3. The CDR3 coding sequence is TGTGCCAGCAGTCTTGCCCTACCTGGGTGGAAACTGTTTTTT. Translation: CASSLALPGWKLFF.

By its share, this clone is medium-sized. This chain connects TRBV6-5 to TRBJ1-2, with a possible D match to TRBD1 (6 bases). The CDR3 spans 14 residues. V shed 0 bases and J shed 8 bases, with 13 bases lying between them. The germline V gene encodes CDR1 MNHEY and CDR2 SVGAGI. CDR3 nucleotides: TGTGCCAGCAGTTACTCGCCCAGGGGACAAGGCTACACCTTC. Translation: CASSYSPRGQGYTF.

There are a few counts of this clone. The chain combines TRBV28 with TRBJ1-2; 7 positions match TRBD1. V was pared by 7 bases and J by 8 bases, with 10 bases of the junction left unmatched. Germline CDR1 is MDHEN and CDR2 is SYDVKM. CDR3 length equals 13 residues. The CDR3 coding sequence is TGTGCCAGCATTCCCACAGGGGTAGAAGGCTACACCTTC. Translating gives CASIPTGVEGYTF.

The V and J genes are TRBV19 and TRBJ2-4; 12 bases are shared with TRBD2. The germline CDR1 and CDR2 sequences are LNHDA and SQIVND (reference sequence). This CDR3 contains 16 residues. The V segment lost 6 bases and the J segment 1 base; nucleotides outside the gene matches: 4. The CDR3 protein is CASRGLAGAAKNIQYF. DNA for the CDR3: TGTGCCAGTAGGGGACTAGCGGGCGCGGCCAAAAACATTCAGTACTTC. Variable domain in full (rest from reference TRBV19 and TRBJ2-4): DGGITQSPKYLFRKEGQNVTLSCEQNLNHDAMYWYRQDPGQGLRLIYYSQIVNDFQKGDIAEGYSVSREKKESFPLTVTSAQKNPTAFYLCASRGLAGAAKNIQYFGAGTRLSVL.

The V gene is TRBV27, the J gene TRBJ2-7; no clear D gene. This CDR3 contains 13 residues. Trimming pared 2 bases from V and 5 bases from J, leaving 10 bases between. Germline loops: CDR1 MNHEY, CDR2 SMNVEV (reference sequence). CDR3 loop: CASSLREFHEQYF. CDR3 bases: TGTGCCAGCAGTTTAAGGGAATTCCACGAGCAGTACTTC.

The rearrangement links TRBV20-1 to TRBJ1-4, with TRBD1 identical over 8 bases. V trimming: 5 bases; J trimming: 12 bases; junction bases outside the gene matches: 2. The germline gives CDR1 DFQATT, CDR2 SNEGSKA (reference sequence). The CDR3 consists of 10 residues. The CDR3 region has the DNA TGCAGTGCTCAGGACAGGGAACTGTTTTTT. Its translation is CSAQDRELFF.

CDR3 sequence: CASSPAYRGTPYEQYF. CDR3 DNA: TGTGCCAGCAGTCCCGCGTATCGGGGGACCCCCTACGAGCAGTACTTC. This chain joins TRBV28 and TRBJ2-7; tentative D call: TRBD2 (6 bases). The germline V and J ends were trimmed by 5 bases and 2 bases, with 19 bases remaining between them. There are 16 residues in the CDR3. In germline, CDR1 is MDHEN, CDR2 SYDVKM.